This T cell receptor (beta chain) was documented in a study of chronic HIV infection and antiretroviral therapy (dated by TCRdb to between 2014 and 2017). Library preparation employed 5' RACE. Sequencing was carried out with an Illumina MiSeq. TCRdb took the public reads, trimmed them with fastp at Q25, ran MiXCR for clone calling and kept in-frame beta chains. Merged by CDR3 protein, the rows form single entries marked with the most common genes and DNA. This sample gives just over 30,000 distinct CDR3 sequences in total; over 7% of them show up just once. More than 2% of the sample is in the top ten clones. In its sample, this clonotype was seen many times. Its binding antigen is unknown. Per-base qualities were not stored, and no clone one base away is much larger. Sequenced: peripheral blood. The clonotype was recovered from an adult who had HIV and had not received antiretroviral therapy, or was an uninfected healthy control (not recorded which).

The CDR3 region reads CASRSSVSSGANVLTF. At the DNA level, the sequence is TGTGCCAGCAGGTCTTCAGTGTCCTCTGGGGCCAACGTCCTGACTTTC. Recombination connected TRBV2 to TRBJ2-6; no D gene call is confident. V is cut by 6 bases and J by 0 bases, and the space between the germline ends is 12 bases. The CDR3 runs 16 amino acids, cysteine and phenylalanine included. Solely the CDR3 DNA is kept, with 48 bases framed from the first base. According to the germline V gene, CDR1 reads SNHLY and CDR2 reads FYNNEI.